This record looks at one TCR beta chain sequence and its context. The data stem from a study of shared clonotypes between healthy human individuals. Terminally differentiated effector memory CD45RA+ cells were excluded by CCR7 positive selection of CD45RO-negative cells. Profiled with immunoSEQ multiplex PCR; TCRdb holds only in-frame clones, not every one. The sample has under 2,000,000 clones; about 95% are singletons. The CDR3 length is 17 residues. CDR1 is MDHEN, CDR2 SYDVKM, per germline. Trimming removed 3 bases from V and 0 bases from J, with 18 bases in between. Source material: naive CD8+ T cells sorted from blood. The TCR sequence derives from a man aged 18 to 29 in good health. This sequence joins TRBV28 and TRBJ2-7; D might be TRBD1 (6 bases). The CDR3 region has the DNA TGTGCCAGCAGTTTTCCCCGTGACACAGGGATCTCCTACGAGCAGTACTTC. Encoded protein: CASSFPRDTGISYEQYF.